Sequencing of this TCR beta chain was carried out in a study of T cell changes during pregnancy in multiple sclerosis (dated by TCRdb to the late 2010s). About the study as a whole: Changes in the T cell repertoire over the course of pregnancy were examined in this study in women with multiple sclerosis.

On this clone itself: Its specific antigen is unknown. The record has no base qualities; no much larger clone is one base away.

Trimming at the junction amounts to 2 bases on V and 7 bases on J, and the germline ends lie 18 bases apart. The germline V gene sets CDR1 to MGHDK and CDR2 to SYGVNS. Inclusive of the bounding cysteine and phenylalanine, the CDR3 is 17 residues long. CDR3 DNA is the only sequence kept; it has 51 bases, read in frame from the first base. The library came from the immunoSEQ multiplex PCR assay. TCRdb carries this immuneACCESS record with in-frame sequences only. Its versions omit some clonotypes, under half of them owing to an unresolved V gene in the studies checked, with the rest unexplained. Within this sample are 47,000 or so clones, with approximately 95% of them counted one time only. The ten biggest clones cover roughly 0.5% of the sample.

The sample consisted of CD4+ T cells from peripheral blood mononuclear cells, taken in the first trimester of pregnancy. Recombination linked TRBV25-1 to TRBJ1-6; no D gene call is confident. The receptor's source is a female donor with multiple sclerosis, enrolled in a pregnancy study. The CDR3 corresponds to CASSEGTDTSTNSPLHF. The DNA is TGTGCCAGCAGTGAAGGAACAGACACCTCCACGAATTCACCCCTCCACTTT. With the rest looked up from the reference TRBV25-1 and TRBJ1-6 genes rather than sequenced, the full variable domain is EADIYQTPRYLVIGTGKKITLECSQTMGHDKMYWYQQDPGMELHLIHYSYGVNSTEKGDLSSESTVSRIRTEHFPLTLESARPSHTSQYLCASSEGTDTSTNSPLHFGNGTRLTVT.